Listed below are T cell receptor beta chains from one sample, sequenced in a study of blood T cell repertoires in COVID-19. Using immunoSEQ multiplex PCR, the repertoire was profiled, and TCRdb retains in-frame clones only, with some absent. Among a few hundred thousand clones listed, 85% were seen once. The sequencing input was PBMCs or T cells enriched from blood (not recorded which). The receptors shown here come from a woman aged 45-60 years who had been exposed to COVID-19. Each CDR3 is given with its conserved first and last residue. The order of the fields is D gene, V gene, J gene, clone size, CDR3 protein, CDR3 DNA. A D gene is named only where the DNA matches it firmly. Clone size appears in some rows only: once, few, many, or a class for an expanded clone.

d_call: TRBD2
v_call: TRBV5-4
j_call: TRBJ2-3
clone_size: -
cdr3_aa: CASRPGTSGGVTDTQYF
cdr3_nt: TGTGCCAGCAGACCCGGGACTAGCGGGGGGGTCACAGATACGCAGTATTTT

d_call: TRBD1
v_call: TRBV6-2/TRBV6-3
j_call: TRBJ1-5
clone_size: -
cdr3_aa: CASSLSRGYGQPQHF
cdr3_nt: TGTGCCAGCAGTTTATCCAGGGGGTATGGGCAGCCCCAGCATTTT

d_call: -
v_call: TRBV7-8
j_call: TRBJ1-1
clone_size: -
cdr3_aa: CASSLQDSGTEAFF
cdr3_nt: TGTGCCAGCAGCTTACAAGATTCGGGGACTGAAGCTTTCTTT

d_call: TRBD2
v_call: TRBV6-2/TRBV6-3
j_call: TRBJ2-5
clone_size: -
cdr3_aa: CASSVTSGPSETQYF
cdr3_nt: TGTGCCAGCAGCGTAACTAGCGGGCCGTCGGAGACCCAGTACTTC

d_call: TRBD1
v_call: TRBV4-2
j_call: TRBJ1-1
clone_size: once
cdr3_aa: CASSQGQGGTEAFF
cdr3_nt: TGTGCCAGCAGCCAAGGACAGGGTGGGACTGAAGCTTTCTTT

d_call: TRBD1
v_call: TRBV29-1
j_call: TRBJ1-1
clone_size: -
cdr3_aa: CSVSQGADTEAFF
cdr3_nt: TGCAGCGTCTCACAGGGGGCGGACACTGAAGCTTTCTTT

d_call: -
v_call: TRBV5-1
j_call: TRBJ2-7
clone_size: -
cdr3_aa: CASGTGHPYEQYF
cdr3_nt: TGCGCCAGCGGTACAGGCCACCCCTACGAGCAGTACTTC

d_call: TRBD2
v_call: TRBV2
j_call: TRBJ2-7
clone_size: -
cdr3_aa: CASSEALAGGREQYF
cdr3_nt: TGTGCCAGCAGTGAAGCGCTAGCGGGGGGGAGAGAGCAGTACTTC

d_call: -
v_call: TRBV7-2
j_call: TRBJ2-1
clone_size: few
cdr3_aa: CASSEDWVSLQFF
cdr3_nt: TGTGCCAGCAGCGAGGATTGGGTCAGTTTGCAGTTCTTC

d_call: -
v_call: TRBV4-1
j_call: TRBJ1-2
clone_size: -
cdr3_aa: CASSQDQGNYGYTF
cdr3_nt: TGCGCCAGCAGCCAAGATCAGGGGAACTATGGCTACACCTTC

d_call: -
v_call: TRBV6-5
j_call: TRBJ1-1
clone_size: -
cdr3_aa: CASKGRALNTEVFF
cdr3_nt: TGTGCCAGCAAGGGGAGGGCCCTGAACACTGAAGTTTTCTTT

d_call: TRBD2
v_call: TRBV19
j_call: TRBJ2-5
clone_size: -
cdr3_aa: CASSPRTSGQETQYF
cdr3_nt: TGTGCCAGTAGTCCCCGGACTAGCGGCCAAGAGACCCAGTACTTC

d_call: -
v_call: TRBV2
j_call: TRBJ1-2
clone_size: -
cdr3_aa: CASSEAGGRGGYTF
cdr3_nt: TGTGCCAGCAGTGAAGCGGGGGGTCGGGGTGGCTACACCTTC

d_call: TRBD2
v_call: TRBV4-3
j_call: TRBJ2-7
clone_size: -
cdr3_aa: CASSFATSGSTEQYF
cdr3_nt: TGCGCCAGCAGTTTCGCGACTAGCGGGTCCACCGAGCAGTACTTC

d_call: -
v_call: TRBV27
j_call: TRBJ1-5
clone_size: -
cdr3_aa: CASSLSRGNQPQHF
cdr3_nt: TGTGCCAGCAGTTTAAGCAGGGGCAATCAGCCCCAGCATTTT

d_call: TRBD1
v_call: TRBV10-2
j_call: TRBJ1-2
clone_size: -
cdr3_aa: CASSDPTGTGDYGYTF
cdr3_nt: TGCGCCAGCAGTGACCCGACCGGGACAGGGGACTATGGCTACACCTTC

d_call: -
v_call: TRBV27
j_call: TRBJ2-7
clone_size: -
cdr3_aa: CASSLFRTATPLYF
cdr3_nt: TGTGCCAGCAGTTTATTTAGGACAGCTACCCCCTTGTACTTC

d_call: -
v_call: TRBV28
j_call: TRBJ1-6
clone_size: few
cdr3_aa: CASSLVERVTYNSPLHF
cdr3_nt: TGTGCCAGCAGTTTAGTCGAGAGGGTCACCTATAATTCACCCCTCCACTTT

d_call: TRBD1
v_call: TRBV3-1/TRBV3-2
j_call: TRBJ2-3
clone_size: -
cdr3_aa: CASSLGTGDSDTQYF
cdr3_nt: TGTGCCAGCAGCCTCGGGACAGGGGATTCTGATACGCAGTATTTT

d_call: TRBD2
v_call: TRBV27
j_call: TRBJ2-1
clone_size: -
cdr3_aa: CASSPGGLDRNEQFF
cdr3_nt: TGTGCCAGCAGTCCGGGGGGACTAGACCGGAATGAGCAGTTCTTC

d_call: -
v_call: TRBV28
j_call: TRBJ1-1
clone_size: -
cdr3_aa: CAVQGNTEAFF
cdr3_nt: TGTGCCGTACAGGGGAACACTGAAGCTTTCTTT

d_call: -
v_call: TRBV27
j_call: TRBJ2-7
clone_size: -
cdr3_aa: CASSLRQSSYEQYF
cdr3_nt: TGTGCCAGCAGTCTACGACAAAGCTCCTACGAGCAGTACTTC

d_call: -
v_call: TRBV5-6
j_call: TRBJ1-1
clone_size: -
cdr3_aa: CASRQGLVNTEAFF
cdr3_nt: TGTGCCAGCAGGCAAGGACTGGTGAACACTGAAGCTTTCTTT

d_call: -
v_call: TRBV29-1
j_call: TRBJ2-3
clone_size: -
cdr3_aa: CSARWTDTQYF
cdr3_nt: TGCAGCGCCAGATGGACAGATACGCAGTATTTT

d_call: -
v_call: TRBV19
j_call: TRBJ1-2
clone_size: -
cdr3_aa: CASSITGRSSGYTF
cdr3_nt: TGTGCCAGTAGTATAACAGGGAGATCAAGTGGCTACACCTTC

d_call: -
v_call: TRBV23-1
j_call: TRBJ2-7
clone_size: many
cdr3_aa: CASSQSAAYEQYF
cdr3_nt: TGCGCCAGCAGTCAATCGGCGGCCTACGAGCAGTACTTC

d_call: -
v_call: TRBV5-1
j_call: TRBJ1-1
clone_size: -
cdr3_aa: CASSLGGQEAFF
cdr3_nt: TGCGCCAGCAGCCTGGGGGGGCAGGAAGCTTTCTTT

d_call: -
v_call: TRBV30
j_call: TRBJ2-2
clone_size: -
cdr3_aa: CACGGPNTGELFF
cdr3_nt: TGTGCCTGCGGGGGTCCGAACACCGGGGAGCTGTTTTTT

d_call: -
v_call: TRBV5-1
j_call: TRBJ2-5
clone_size: -
cdr3_aa: CASSFWAQETQYF
cdr3_nt: TGCGCCAGCAGCTTCTGGGCCCAAGAGACCCAGTACTTC

d_call: TRBD1
v_call: TRBV19
j_call: TRBJ1-4
clone_size: -
cdr3_aa: CASSLRTGGGEKLFF
cdr3_nt: TGTGCCAGTAGTCTTAGGACAGGGGGCGGCGAAAAACTGTTTTTT

d_call: -
v_call: TRBV7-9
j_call: TRBJ1-1
clone_size: once
cdr3_aa: CASSLSSYTEAFF
cdr3_nt: TGTGCCAGCAGCTTGTCCTCTTACACTGAAGCTTTCTTT

d_call: -
v_call: TRBV5-1
j_call: TRBJ1-1
clone_size: few
cdr3_aa: CASSLELHGVAEAFF
cdr3_nt: TGCGCCAGCAGCTTGGAGCTCCACGGAGTTGCTGAAGCTTTCTTT

d_call: -
v_call: TRBV6-1
j_call: TRBJ1-2
clone_size: -
cdr3_aa: CASSEVRARAVGYTF
cdr3_nt: TGTGCCAGCAGTGAGGTGAGGGCCAGAGCGGTTGGCTACACCTTC

d_call: -
v_call: TRBV3-1/TRBV3-2
j_call: TRBJ1-1
clone_size: -
cdr3_aa: CASSAKSDRAGAFF
cdr3_nt: TGTGCCAGCAGCGCTAAGTCGGATCGAGCGGGAGCTTTCTTT

d_call: -
v_call: TRBV7-6
j_call: TRBJ2-5
clone_size: -
cdr3_aa: CASSLVPRQGQETQYF
cdr3_nt: TGTGCCAGCAGCTTAGTCCCCCGGCAGGGCCAAGAGACCCAGTACTTC

d_call: -
v_call: TRBV9
j_call: TRBJ1-1
clone_size: -
cdr3_aa: CASSPERGWTEAFF
cdr3_nt: TGTGCCAGCAGCCCAGAAAGGGGCTGGACTGAAGCTTTCTTT

d_call: -
v_call: TRBV6-1
j_call: TRBJ1-2
clone_size: few
cdr3_aa: CASSEASGDYGYTF
cdr3_nt: TGTGCCAGCAGTGAAGCGTCGGGGGACTATGGCTACACCTTC

d_call: -
v_call: TRBV18
j_call: TRBJ1-1
clone_size: few
cdr3_aa: CASSDGQNTEAFF
cdr3_nt: TGTGCCAGCTCCGATGGGCAGAACACTGAAGCTTTCTTT

d_call: TRBD1
v_call: TRBV29-1
j_call: TRBJ1-3
clone_size: few
cdr3_aa: CSVGNPGGRAGNTIYF
cdr3_nt: TGCAGCGTTGGGAACCCAGGGGGAAGAGCTGGAAACACCATATATTTT

d_call: TRBD1
v_call: TRBV18
j_call: TRBJ2-6
clone_size: -
cdr3_aa: CASSSDRASGANVLTF
cdr3_nt: TGTGCCAGCTCATCAGACAGGGCGTCTGGGGCCAACGTCCTGACTTTC

d_call: TRBD1
v_call: TRBV19
j_call: TRBJ1-1
clone_size: -
cdr3_aa: CASSTLTGGELAFF
cdr3_nt: TGTGCCAGTAGTACTCTGACAGGGGGCGAGCTCGCTTTCTTT

d_call: -
v_call: TRBV10-3
j_call: TRBJ1-5
clone_size: -
cdr3_aa: CAISESGGSSNQPQHF
cdr3_nt: TGTGCCATCAGTGAGTCAGGGGGAAGTAGCAATCAGCCCCAGCATTTT

d_call: -
v_call: TRBV18
j_call: TRBJ2-3
clone_size: few
cdr3_aa: CASSLRTGRGTDTQYF
cdr3_nt: TGTGCCAGCTCCCTTCGGACAGGGAGGGGCACAGATACGCAGTATTTT

d_call: TRBD2
v_call: TRBV5-1
j_call: TRBJ2-2
clone_size: once
cdr3_aa: CASSLASGGAVRTGELFF
cdr3_nt: TGCGCCAGCAGCTTGGCCAGCGGGGGGGCGGTTCGGACCGGGGAGCTGTTTTTT

d_call: -
v_call: TRBV5-4
j_call: TRBJ1-1
clone_size: -
cdr3_aa: CASSHDSGGRNTEAFF
cdr3_nt: TGTGCCAGCAGCCACGACTCGGGGGGTAGGAACACTGAAGCTTTCTTT